A single sample gave rise to the 27 T cell receptor beta chains below, sequenced in a study of T cells after yellow fever vaccination. TCRdb recomputed calls from the 5' RACE reads with MiXCR, one row per CDR3 protein. The sample lists about 260,000 distinct CDR3 sequences, over 10% occurring once. The source material was CD4+ T cells sorted from PBMCs, sampled 45 days after the yellow fever booster vaccination. The receptor set was obtained from a man aged 25-45 years who received the YFV17D yellow fever vaccine.

In its sample, this clonotype was seen a few times. This CDR3 is CASNPGGNYGYTF. The CDR3 DNA follows: TGTGCCAGCAACCCCGGGGGTAACTATGGCTACACCTTC. The J gene is TRBJ1-2, the V gene TRBV7-8; tentative D call: TRBD1 (5 bases). Germline lookup yields CDR1 SGHVS and CDR2 FQNEAQ. Trimming took 7 bases from V and 1 from J, leaving 10 bases between them. The CDR3 covers 13 residues.

The chain links TRBV7-2 to TRBJ1-6, with D hard to call. Trimming took 5 bases from V and 0 from J, leaving 8 bases between them. Per germline, CDR1 SGHTA and CDR2 FQGNSA. This CDR3 spans 15 amino acids. The CDR3 sequence: CASSIESSYNSPLHF. The CDR3 nucleotides read TGTGCCAGCAGCATCGAGAGCTCCTATAATTCACCCCTCCACTTT.

This clonotype was counted a few times. The chain couples TRBV7-2 to TRBJ2-5; D is perhaps TRBD2 (5 bases). V was cut by 3 bases and J by 7 bases, with 15 bases left in between. The germline V gene encodes CDR1 SGHTA and CDR2 FQGNSA. This CDR3 contains 14 residues. The DNA for the CDR3 is TGTGCCAGCAGCTTCTCGACTGGCAGCGGGACCCAGTACTTC. Its protein is CASSFSTGSGTQYF.

This sequence joins TRBV20-1 and TRBJ2-5, with D maybe TRBD2 (7 bases). Germline V gives CDR1 DFQATT, CDR2 SNEGSKA (reference sequence). Trimming stripped 5 bases from V and 2 bases from J, with 18 bases between. The CDR3 has 15 amino acids. This CDR3 is CSARGAGARQETQYF. As DNA, the CDR3 is TGCAGTGCTCGGGGGGCGGGAGCCCGACAAGAGACCCAGTACTTC.

This clonotype was seen only a few times. The chain has TRBV11-2 and TRBJ2-1, with a weak D call TRBD2 (6 bases). In germline, CDR1 is SGHAT, CDR2 FQNNGV. V was cut by 5 bases and J by 5 bases, with 22 bases left in between. CDR3 length: 17 residues. As DNA, the CDR3 is TGTGCCAGCAGCCCTTTAGGGGACTTGTACTCTAACAATGAGCAGTTCTTC. Its protein is CASSPLGDLYSNNEQFF.

This chain joins TRBV27 and TRBJ2-5, with 9 bases fitting TRBD2. The V gene's germline CDR1 is MNHEY and CDR2 SMNVEV (reference sequence). This CDR3 has 20 residues. Unmatched junction bases numbered 20, after V lost 5 bases and J lost 1 base. The CDR3 DNA reads as TGTGCCAGCAGTCCCCTCTTGGTAGCGGGAGAGGGTCAGTCCCAAGAGACCCAGTACTTC. Amino acids: CASSPLLVAGEGQSQETQYF.

This clonotype was seen only a few times. CDR3 coding DNA: TGTGCCAGCCGGGGCCGGTCTCTCGATTCACCCCTCCACTTT. Its protein is CASRGRSLDSPLHF. The chain employs TRBV2 and TRBJ1-6; tentative D call: TRBD1 (5 bases). The V gene's germline CDR1 is SNHLY and CDR2 FYNNEI. CDR3 length: 14 amino acids. Trimming stripped 8 bases from V and 8 bases from J, with 16 bases between.

V and J are TRBV10-3 and TRBJ2-5; D not resolved. CDR1 is ENHRY and CDR2 is SYGVKD in the germline V gene. V lost 2 bases and J lost 6, with 4 bases in between. This CDR3 comprises 11 residues. CDR3 sequence (DNA): TGTGCCATCAGTGAGGAGAAGACCCAGTACTTC. Encoded protein: CAISEEKTQYF.

This clonotype was seen a handful of times. The V gene is TRBV3-1, the J gene TRBJ2-1; 7 bases line up with TRBD2. The V gene's germline CDR1 is LGHDT and CDR2 YNNKEL (reference sequence). CDR3 length equals 18 residues. Germline trimming cut 1 base from V and 3 bases from J; bases unmatched to any gene: 12. The CDR3 here is CASSQVPAGEGYYNEQFF. The CDR3, as DNA: TGTGCCAGCAGCCAAGTTCCGGCGGGGGAGGGGTACTACAATGAGCAGTTCTTC.

The CDR3 sequence: CASGRQVLAKNIQYF. The CDR3 DNA reads TGCGCCAGCGGACGACAGGTTTTGGCCAAAAACATTCAGTACTTC. V usage is TRBV23-1 and J usage is TRBJ2-4; possibly TRBD1 for D (6 bases). TRBV23-1 is assigned to the ORF class and has an uncertain function. There are 15 residues in the CDR3. V shed 8 bases and J shed 1 base, with 15 bases lying between them.

The rearrangement uses TRBV6-5 and TRBJ2-3, with TRBD1 as a possible D gene (6 bases). The V gene's germline CDR1 is MNHEY and CDR2 SVGAGI. V was pared by 6 bases and J by 4 bases, with 17 bases between. The CDR3 runs to 15 residues. This CDR3 reads CASRRRGMVADTQYF. The CDR3 DNA reads TGTGCCAGCAGGAGAAGGGGGATGGTGGCAGATACGCAGTATTTT.

This chain connects TRBV6-5 to TRBJ2-1, with D hard to call. This CDR3 spans 12 amino acids. From germline, CDR1 is MNHEY and CDR2 SVGAGI. The V end was cut by 6 bases, the J end by 6 bases, with 9 bases between. This CDR3 reads CASSHSANEQFF. Here the CDR3 DNA reads TGTGCCAGCAGCCATAGTGCCAATGAGCAGTTCTTC.

V is TRBV20-1 and J is TRBJ2-1; 10 nucleotides line up with TRBD2. Trimming cost V 0 bases and J 5 bases; bases outside gene matches: 4. Germline CDR1 and CDR2: DFQATT and SNEGSKA (reference sequence). The CDR3 length is 15 residues. Written as DNA, the CDR3 is TGCAGTGCTAGAGATGGGGGACTAGCGAACAATGAGCAGTTCTTC. Its translation is CSARDGGLANNEQFF.

In nucleotides, the CDR3 is TGCGCCAGCAGCCAGTCGACTAGCGGGAGACACGAGCAGTACTTC. It encodes CASSQSTSGRHEQYF. This chain uses TRBV4-3 with TRBJ2-7; TRBD2 aligns across 12 bases. Germline V CDR1 and CDR2: LGHNA, YSLEER. After removal of 3 bases from V and 5 bases from J, the junction contained 5 bases not matched to a gene. The CDR3 length is 15 residues.

There are a few counts of this clonotype. V usage is TRBV7-2 and J usage is TRBJ2-3; the D is unclear. The CDR3 spans 15 residues. V lost 0 bases and J 3 bases, leaving 10 bases between the germline ends. In germline, CDR1 is SGHTA, CDR2 FQGNSA. The CDR3, as DNA: TGTGCCAGCAGCTTAGCGGCCGGCTCAACAGATACGCAGTATTTT. Translating gives CASSLAAGSTDTQYF.

The chain recombines TRBV5-1 with TRBJ2-2; TRBD1 matches 7 bases. CDR1 is SGHRS and CDR2 is YFSETQ in the germline V gene. Unmatched junction bases numbered 9, after V lost 0 bases and J lost 7 bases. This CDR3 is 16 amino acids long. CDR3 DNA: TGCGCCAGCAGCTTGGATCCAGGGGGAATTAGCGGGGAGCTGTTTTTT. This translates into CASSLDPGGISGELFF.

Only a few counts were recorded for this clonotype. The CDR3 sequence: CSASTGSSEQYF. For the CDR3, the DNA is TGCAGTGCTAGTACGGGATCTAGTGAGCAGTACTTC. V gene TRBV20-1 combines with J gene TRBJ2-7; D is possibly TRBD2 (5 bases). The ends were cut back, 3 bases at V and 7 bases at J, with 13 bases in the middle. Germline V gene lookup returns CDR1 DFQATT and CDR2 SNEGSKA (reference sequence). The CDR3 totals 12 residues.

This clonotype was counted a few times. J is TRBJ2-3 and V is TRBV5-4, with 12 bases aligning to TRBD2. CDR1 is SGHNT, CDR2 YYREEE, per germline (reference sequence). The trim removed 0 bases at V and 3 bases at J, leaving 5 bases unmatched. The CDR3 runs to 17 residues. In nucleotides, the CDR3 is TGTGCCAGCAGCTTGGGGCTAGCGGGAGGGCCGACAGATACGCAGTATTTT. Protein: CASSLGLAGGPTDTQYF.

The genes are TRBV20-1 and TRBJ2-1; 9 bases are shared with TRBD2. The CDR3 is 14 amino acids. Germline lookup yields CDR1 DFQATT and CDR2 SNEGSKA (reference sequence). V lost 5 bases and J lost 7; bases outside the gene matches: 9. As DNA, the CDR3 is TGCAGTGCTCAGGGCGGGAGGGCCGCAAATGAGCAGTTCTTC. Protein product: CSAQGGRAANEQFF.

CDR3 in amino acids: CASSQQQGASGPEQFF. The CDR3 nucleotides are TGCGCCAGCAGCCAGCAACAGGGGGCCTCCGGCCCTGAGCAGTTCTTC. The chain has TRBV4-3 and TRBJ2-1, with 9 bases lining up with TRBD1. After removal of 3 bases from V and 9 bases from J, the junction contained 12 bases not matched to a gene. Germline loops: CDR1 LGHNA, CDR2 YSLEER. CDR3 length equals 16 residues.

This clonotype was detected a few times. The chain employs TRBV7-8 and TRBJ2-1; D perhaps matches TRBD2 (5 bases). Trimming left V 0 bases short and J 9 bases short, with 15 bases between. This CDR3 spans 15 amino acids. CDR1 SGHVS and CDR2 FQNEAQ come from the germline V gene. The CDR3 region is CASSLARGLVGEQFF. CDR3 nucleotide sequence: TGTGCCAGCAGCTTAGCAAGAGGGCTGGTGGGTGAGCAGTTCTTC.

This rearrangement joins TRBV7-6 to TRBJ2-1; 10 bases align to TRBD2. CDR1 is SGHVS and CDR2 is FNYEAQ in the germline V gene. The CDR3 has 15 residues. The ends lost 3 bases at V and 7 bases at J; junction bases unmatched: 6. The CDR3 loop reads CASSFPGTSVNEQFF. CDR3 coding DNA: TGTGCCAGCAGCTTTCCCGGGACTAGCGTGAATGAGCAGTTCTTC.

There are a few counts of this clonotype. J is TRBJ2-1 and V is TRBV5-1; 11 nucleotides agree with TRBD2. Germline loops: CDR1 SGHRS, CDR2 YFSETQ. CDR3 length equals 16 residues. The ends lost 0 bases at V and 9 bases at J; junction bases unmatched: 8. In DNA form, the CDR3 reads TGCGCCAGCAGCTTGGTCACTAGCGGGAGTCCTGGTGAGCAGTTCTTC. This gives the protein CASSLVTSGSPGEQFF. The full variable domain, with the rest looked up from reference TRBV5-1 and TRBJ2-1, is KAGVTQTPRYLIKTRGQQVTLSCSPISGHRSVSWYQQTPGQGLQFLFEYFSETQRNKGNFPGRFSGRQFSNSRSEMNVSTLELGDSALYLCASSLVTSGSPGEQFFGPGTRLTVL.

The V and J genes are TRBV7-2 and TRBJ2-1, with D perhaps TRBD1 (6 bases). CDR1 SGHTA and CDR2 FQGNSA come from the germline V gene. The CDR3 length is 13 residues. The germline V and J ends were trimmed by 2 bases and 8 bases, with 10 bases remaining between them. CDR3: CASSLKGDHEQFF. The CDR3 nucleotides are TGTGCCAGCAGCTTAAAGGGGGATCATGAGCAGTTCTTC.

This clonotype has a handful of counts. The V gene is TRBV27, the J gene TRBJ2-7; D possibly corresponds to TRBD2 (5 bases). V was clipped by 4 bases and J by 2 bases, with 9 bases between them. Germline values: CDR1 MNHEY, CDR2 SMNVEV (reference sequence). The CDR3 contains 13 residues. In DNA, the CDR3 is TGTGCCAGCAGTTCCAGCGGACCCTACGAGCAGTACTTC. Translated: CASSSSGPYEQYF.

Of note for this clonotype: A much larger clone differs from this one at a single base, so this may be a read error. This chain connects TRBV29-1 to TRBJ2-3; a possible D gene is TRBD2 (6 bases). Per germline, CDR1 SQVTM and CDR2 ANQGSEA. The CDR3 loop spans 15 amino acids. The V gene lost 4 bases and the J gene lost 0 bases, with 14 bases spanning the gap. DNA of the CDR3: TGCAGCGTTGCCCCGGGGGTGACTAGCACAGATACGCAGTATTTT. It is translated as CSVAPGVTSTDTQYF.

The J gene is TRBJ2-4, the V gene TRBV29-1, with TRBD2 matching over 8 bases. The germline V gene encodes CDR1 SQVTM and CDR2 ANQGSEA. The CDR3 is 17 residues long. J was trimmed by 3 bases and V by 1 base; bases with no gene match: 11. The CDR3 loop is CSVEGGKGGGLKNIQYF. In DNA, the CDR3 is TGCAGCGTTGAAGGGGGAAAGGGCGGGGGGCTCAAAAACATTCAGTACTTC.